The subject of this entry is one T cell receptor (beta chain). As yet, its antigen is unknown. These data originate in a study of beta chain features in type 1 diabetes. Investigators reverse transcribed all isolated RNA, so they sequenced expressed TCRB transcripts. Repertoires were generated with immunoSEQ multiplex PCR, while TCRdb's copy carries only in-frame clones and drops some. The table lists about 250,000 clones, approximately 14% of them singletons. Study-wide results and caveats: Patients with Type 1 diabetes showed moderately but significantly shorter TCRB CDR3s in all four CD4+ subsets.

Trimming left V 8 bases short and J 3 bases short, with 7 bases between. Looked up from germline, CDR1 is SEHNR and CDR2 is FQNEAQ (reference sequence). This CDR3 contains 11 residues. The TCR sequence derives from a woman aged 40 to 50 in good health. The material sequenced was naive CD4+ T cells from blood. The rearrangement uses TRBV7-9 and TRBJ1-1; no reliable D call. The DNA for the CDR3 is TGTGCCAGCGGAGGGTACACTGAAGCTTTCTTT. Translation: CASGGYTEAFF.